Reported below is one TCR beta chain. Its antigen remains unidentified. No much larger clonotype is one base removed from it; base qualities were not supplied. Enrolling through a virtual design, the prospective study's participants ranged in age from roughly 18 to 95 years and lived across some 23 United States geographic areas. In the prospective study, participants were assigned to cohorts based on the clinical history participants reported in a screening survey and a study questionnaire. ImmuneRACE Cohort 3 recovered participants were defined by two consecutive negative NP/OP PCR tests, healthcare professional clearance, or symptom resolution. In the prospective study, whole blood, serum and a nasopharyngeal or oropharyngeal swab were collected from each participant by mobile phlebotomists. Prospective study participants could optionally give additional blood draws and questionnaires over an approximately two-month period. Before DNA extraction, prospective study blood samples were shipped either frozen or at room temperature.

The source of the sample is a study of blood T cell repertoires in COVID-19 (TCRdb year 2020). Background for the entire study: Collaborator samples came from the United States, Italy and Spain and covered acute and convalescent phases of COVID-19. The material from the prospective study consisted of cDNA or gDNA derived from T cells, B-cell-depleted T cells, or PBMCs. Deeply sampled blood TCRbeta repertoires from subjects exposed to, actively infected with, or recovered from COVID-19 were included in the dataset. The repertoires were released in a freely available public database intended as a resource for research on the immune response to SARS-CoV-2. The samples were drawn from the first 160 participants of the ongoing ImmuneRACE study and from 950 to 1,500 subjects provided by 6 global collaborators. Sample metadata almost always included a de-identified subject ID, COVID-19 status, age in years and sex. Where available, HLA class I and class II types were obtained from metadata supplied by the sample provider rather than from assay-based typing. General study outcomes and caveats: The quantity of clinical and demographic metadata differed by source and by participant and was supplied without curation.

The CDR3 starts with the cysteine, ends with the phenylalanine, and has 16 residues. The DNA shown is the 48-base CDR3, in frame from base 1. From the germline V gene, CDR1 is SGHRS and CDR2 is YFSETQ. Trimming removed 0 bases from V and 3 bases from J; the gene matches leave 6 bases unexplained. TCRbeta CDR3 regions were amplified from genomic DNA by means of the immunoSEQ Assay, a bias-controlled multiplex PCR. The authors' pipeline ran thus. The number of nucleated cells in each sample was estimated by amplification of reference gene primers within the assay. To quantify the absolute abundance of each unique TCRbeta CDR3 rearrangement, sequence reads were collapsed and filtered. For each sample, productive Simpson clonality was calculated as the square root of Simpson's diversity index over productive rearrangements. TCRdb obtained this table from immuneACCESS and retained in-frame rearrangements with V and J assigned. These tables miss some clones; where compared with another copy, unresolved V genes account for less than half of the shortfall, and the remainder is unexplained. V, J and clone size are those of that table, while D and trimming were read from the DNA. For this sample the table gives approximately 490,000 clones, of which about 88% were detected only once. The ten biggest clones cover just over 8% of the sample.

The TCR sequence derives from a woman aged 60-75 years who had recovered from COVID-19. The material sequenced was PBMCs or T cells enriched from blood (not recorded which). Recombination linked TRBV5-1 to TRBJ2-3, and TRBD2 aligns with 8 junction nucleotides. In nucleotides, the sequence is TGCGCCAGCAGCTTGGGGGGGACTAGTGGGACAGATACGCAGTATTTT. It codes for CASSLGGTSGTDTQYF.